This passage covers 2 T cell receptor beta chains from one sample sequenced in a study of beta chain features in type 1 diabetes (dated by TCRdb to 2016 to 2019). Beyond this particular receptor, the publication reports: A moderate but significant shortening of TCRB CDR3 length was observed in type 1 diabetes patients in all four CD4+ subsets.

No antigen has been identified for these receptors. The protocol used for the library was the immunoSEQ multiplex PCR assay. All of the isolated RNA was reverse transcribed with the High Capacity cDNA Reverse Transcription Kit, so expressed TCRB transcripts were sequenced. TCRdb carries this immuneACCESS record with in-frame sequences only. Its versions omit some clonotypes, under half of them owing to an unresolved V gene in the studies checked, with the rest unexplained. Counted in this sample were approximately 120,000 clones; 15% to 20% of them appeared once. The ten top clones hold about 2.4% of the sample. Sequencing was performed on central memory CD4+ T cells from blood. The source is a man aged 18-30 years with type 1 diabetes.

About this clone: The likely explanation is a read error, given a far larger clone one base away. The V gene is TRBV16, the J gene TRBJ1-3; D is undetermined. There are 17 residues in the CDR3. Germline V gene sequence: CDR1 KGHSY, CDR2 FQNENV. The CDR3 region has the DNA TGTGCCATCAGCCAATCTTTCAACCTAAACTCTGGAAACACCATATATTTT. Protein: CAISQSFNLNSGNTIYF.

This clone was seen a few times. This sequence joins TRBV30 and TRBJ1-5, with a possible D match to TRBD1 (5 bases). The CDR3 contains 17 residues. Germline CDR1 and CDR2: GTSNPN and SVGIG (reference sequence). V was shortened by 7 bases and J by 3 bases, with 25 bases between the two germline ends. The CDR3 nucleotides are TGTGCCTCCTCTTGGGGGAGGACACACCGCTTCAATCAGCCCCAGCATTTT. Amino acid sequence: CASSWGRTHRFNQPQHF.